This TCR beta chain originates from a study of cytomegalovirus exposure and HLA in healthy donors. The wider study: The Caucasian-associated ancestry cluster contained about four fifths of the roughly 370 genotyped donors.

Germline V gives CDR1 MNHEY, CDR2 SMNVEV (reference sequence). This CDR3 spans 13 amino acids. Germline trimming cut 6 bases from V and 5 bases from J; bases unmatched to any gene: 3. This PCR relied on a set of 60 Vbeta primers and 13 Jbeta primers. The assay was immunoSEQ multiplex PCR, and TCRdb's table has in-frame clones only and misses some. The repertoire holds about 150,000 clones, with 60% to 80% as singletons. All donors participated as healthy donors of bone marrow. The sample consisted of PBMCs. This TCR came from a male donor in good health and CMV-seronegative. This chain connects TRBV27 to TRBJ1-1, with TRBD1 matching over 10 bases. CDR3 amino acids: CASRGQGWTEAFF. CDR3 nucleotides: TGTGCCAGCAGGGGACAGGGGTGGACTGAAGCTTTCTTT.